This T cell receptor (beta chain) was found in a study of T cell responses to AZD1222 COVID-19 vaccine (dated by TCRdb to the early 2020s). About the study as a whole: Because spike-specific TCR depth and breadth did not differ between the two schedules, AZD1222 recipients who got a second dose at roughly 4 weeks were pooled with those who got a second dose at roughly 12 weeks. Trial participants were enrolled by age into subgroups of 18-55, 56-69 and 70-plus years, and roughly 150, 30 and 60 TCR-sequenced participants, respectively, were included in these subgroups. A total of 230 to 250 trial participants underwent TCR sequencing, of whom about 210 had received two doses of AZD1222 and around 25 had received two doses of the MenACWY control vaccine. The research as a whole found: Conclusions about previously exposed vaccinees were limited because only a handful of AZD1222 recipients were SARS-CoV-2 seropositive at baseline. The 56-69-year group was small, and its depth increase did not reach significance, likely because of low power. Reportedly, close to half of the unique spike-specific TCRs recognized epitopes lying outside the regions that are mutated in the B.1.351 and B.1.1.7 variants. Vaccine-associated CD4 TCRs spanned the whole spike protein, with dominant responses in regions 160-218 and 743-854. No day 14 peak-response samples were available, so repertoires were characterized only after the peak T cell response. Participants were mostly white British and included more females than males, and it was suggested by the authors that clonal diversity may have been underestimated. After two AZD1222 doses, both the breadth and the depth of spike-specific TCRs were significantly higher than at day 0 and than in MenACWY recipients.

As for this clone: This clone's antigen is unknown. No base quality values were provided; no much bigger clone lies one nucleotide off.

The CDR3 regions of human TCRbeta chains were analyzed by immunosequencing. The authors' pipeline ran thus. TCRs in the repertoires were matched against a reference library of SARS-CoV-2-specific TCRs that had been generated with the MIRA antigen-specificity platform. Breadth was defined as the fraction of unique TCRs that were SARS-CoV-2-associated, and depth was defined as the fraction of total T cells that were SARS-CoV-2-associated. Using the MIRA data, every spike-specific TCR was mapped to the spike region that the TCR reacted to and assigned to either a CD4 or a CD8 class. Log10-transformed breadth and depth values were compared by one-way ANOVA with Sidak's multiple comparisons tests. TCRdb stores this immuneACCESS table with in-frame sequences only. Part of the clones is absent; in the studies checked, under half of the shortfall reflects unresolved V genes, and no reason is known for the rest. Clone size and V and J calls were adopted from that table, with D and trimming inferred from the DNA. Here the sample has around 67,000 clones; roughly 84% occur a single time. The ten biggest clones cover roughly 7.3% of the sample.

There are 14 amino acids in the CDR3, from cysteine to phenylalanine inclusive. Just CDR3 DNA is preserved here, 42 bases in frame from base 1. The junction shows trimming of 3 bases on V and 6 bases on J, plus 11 bases between the germline ends. Taken from the germline V gene, the CDR1 and CDR2 loops are LGHNT and FRNRAP. Explained via the paper, the time point label denotes: baseline before first vaccination. Samples from vaccinated people were obtained from the UK trials COV001 and COV002, which included a single-blind randomized controlled phase 2/3 trial of AZD1222 (ChAdOx1 nCoV-19) in healthy adults. Trial participant PBMC samples were collected at day 0 and day 28 after the second dose for TCRbeta chain sequencing.

The specimen was peripheral blood, collected on day 0 of AZD1222 vaccination. The V gene is TRBV12-5 and the J gene is TRBJ2-2, with an unclear D gene assignment. The TCR originated in an adult in good health. The CDR3 protein: CASGFTVGSGELFF. The DNA is as follows: TGTGCTAGTGGTTTCACGGTTGGTTCCGGGGAGCTGTTTTTT.